These T cell receptor beta chains were read from a single sample in a study of early T cells in non-severe SARS-CoV-2 infection. TCRdb reanalysed the 5' RACE reads using MiXCR and keeps one entry per CDR3 protein. The data contain approximately 77,000 distinct CDR3 sequences, less than 5.5% of them seen just once; the ten biggest clones take up under 8%. The sequences come from whole blood, collected at baseline. All receptors come from an adult who was a healthcare worker with PCR-confirmed SARS-CoV-2 infection or an uninfected control (not recorded which). Both conserved end residues are part of each CDR3. Size is omitted from some rows. Given values are once, few, many or a class for expanded clones.

clone_size v_call cdr3_aa
. TRBV3-1 CASSQVGKAFF
. TRBV4-1 CASSQFGTPEDEQFF
few TRBV19 CASSYPTGLYGYTF
. TRBV3-1 CASSQGPRAWGEQYF
many TRBV7-6 CASSQFSGRRTDTQYF
few TRBV19 CASSIATPGPQHF
few TRBV10-3 CAISTAGLVAYNEQFF
. TRBV5-1 CASSSWALNTEAFF
. TRBV2 CASSLQAGETQYF
many TRBV20-1 CSARDPRGPADTQYF
many TRBV9 CASSAGQGPDTQYF
many TRBV21-1 CASSKVCGDEQYF
many TRBV2 CASREGGPYNEQFF
many TRBV7-6 CASSSQGAGWYGYTF
few TRBV19 CASSIEGRFSGANVLTF
many TRBV7-6 CASSPLTGTSYEQYF
few TRBV9 CASSVQGAAGANVLTF
few TRBV7-2 CASSAGGGQETQYF
few TRBV20-1 CSASFGTSGRNGELFF
few TRBV7-2 CASSLVTGYEQYF
. TRBV5-1 CASSTRAGVTDTQYF
many TRBV7-2 CASSPAGGRHEQYF
few TRBV6-1 CASSDGRGPYNEQFF
many TRBV30 CAWNSYTGELFF
few TRBV7-9 CASSQGSRLAGVAGELFF
. TRBV30 CAWELGHSNTEAFF
many TRBV7-9 CASSAEGPEQFF
few TRBV7-9 CASSLAAVAGNTIYF
. TRBV5-5 CASSLVATVNEKLFF
. TRBV29-1 CSVKLLLNTEAFF
few TRBV19 CASSIRSGDQPQHF
few TRBV3-1 CASSQRRGRPAYEQYF
few TRBV11-2 CASSGAGAAQETQYF
many TRBV27 CASSLIAGVSKNIQYF
many TRBV20-1 CSARGGRLSNQPQHF
few TRBV20-1 CSAYIGGRTTDTQYF
. TRBV7-9 CASSLSGDPMGNEQFF
few TRBV5-1 CASRNTVNEQFF
many TRBV7-9 CASSALTFSTDTQYF
many TRBV28 CATLNTGELFF
. TRBV5-1 CASSLRRVAIQSTDTQYF
few TRBV5-5 CASSRPLPSGANVLTF
few TRBV20-1 CSARVAGVSKNIQYF
many TRBV28 CASVRGTYNSPLHF
. TRBV11-1 CASSLQGGRAGELFF
many TRBV12-3/TRBV12-4 CASSTRGSGRATGELFF
few TRBV29-1 CSVALAGAGEQYF
many TRBV12-2 CASRTPPGKEAFF
. TRBV5-1 CASSLGDRDSYEQYF
many TRBV2 CASRANSLAENTGELFF
many TRBV6-5 CASSYSKQTGANVLTF
many TRBV6-1 CAGRGQGGEQYF
many TRBV7-9 CASSYTGSSNEKLFF
many TRBV3-1 CASSRQDRGYYGYTF
many TRBV20-1 CSAASTGRSSYEQYF
many TRBV20-1 CSARDRGAYEQYF
many TRBV29-1 CSVSGTGGSLSSYEQYF
many TRBV6-1 CASEGVRGTYTEAFF
few TRBV7-3 CASSVDGTNTGELFF